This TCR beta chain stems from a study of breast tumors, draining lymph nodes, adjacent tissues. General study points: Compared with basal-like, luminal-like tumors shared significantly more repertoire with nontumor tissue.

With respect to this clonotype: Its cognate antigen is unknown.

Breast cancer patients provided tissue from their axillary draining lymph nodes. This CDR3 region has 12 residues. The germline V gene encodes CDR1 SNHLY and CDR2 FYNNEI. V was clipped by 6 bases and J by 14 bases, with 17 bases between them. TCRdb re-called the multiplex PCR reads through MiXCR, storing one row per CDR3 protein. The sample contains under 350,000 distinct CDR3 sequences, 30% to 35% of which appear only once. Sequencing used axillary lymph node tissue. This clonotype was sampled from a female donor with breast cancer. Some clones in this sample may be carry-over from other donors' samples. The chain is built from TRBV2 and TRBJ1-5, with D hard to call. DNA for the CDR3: TGTGCCAGCAGGGGTAGAAACAAAAACGAGCATTTT. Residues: CASRGRNKNEHF.